These 16 T cell receptor beta chains share one sample of origin, sequenced in a study of a mutant IDH1 vaccine in newly diagnosed glioma. Indicated time point: week 35, safety follow-up. Every vaccine dose comprised 300 ug of mutant IDH1 20-mer peptide plus topical imiquimod. For these receptors, no antigen is known. Here immunoSEQ multiplex PCR was the method, and the copy in TCRdb shows in-frame clones only, minus some. The data hold 26,000 or so clones, with less than 85% observed a single time. The material sequenced was PBMCs, taken from a glioma patient whose treatment included an IDH1 peptide vaccine. These receptors all stem from a man aged 25 to 40 with glioma.

The chain recombines TRBV5-1 with TRBJ2-2; 8 positions agree with TRBD2. CDR1 is SGHRS and CDR2 is YFSETQ in the germline V gene. The length of the CDR3 is 16 residues. The trim removed 5 bases at V and 1 base at J, leaving 7 bases unmatched. This CDR3 is CASRWGLAGNTGELFF. The CDR3 coding sequence is TGCGCCAGCAGATGGGGGCTAGCGGGGAACACCGGGGAGCTGTTTTTT.

The genes are TRBV6-6 and TRBJ1-5, with D maybe TRBD1 (6 bases). The CDR3 has 15 amino acids. Trimming removed 6 bases from V and 5 bases from J, with 17 bases in between. CDR1 MNHNY and CDR2 SVGAGI come from the germline V gene (reference sequence). The CDR3 reads CASSPEGVGDQPQHF. CDR3 bases: TGTGCCAGCAGCCCCGAGGGGGTGGGAGATCAGCCCCAGCATTTT.

The chain has TRBV11-2 and TRBJ2-2; 7 nucleotides align to TRBD2. Germline V CDR1 and CDR2: SGHAT, FQNNGV. The CDR3 loop spans 16 amino acids. V dropped 4 bases and J dropped 4; count of bases not matched to a gene: 9. The DNA of the CDR3 is TGTGCCAGCAGCTACCGACTAGCCCGGGGCACCGGGGAGCTGTTTTTT. Its protein is CASSYRLARGTGELFF.

Regarding this clone: Other nucleotide sequences from this sample produce the same CDR3. The rearrangement links TRBV29-1 to TRBJ2-3; D is unclear. Germline V gene lookup returns CDR1 SQVTM and CDR2 ANQGSEA. V was shortened by 2 bases and J by 2 bases, with 2 bases between the two germline ends. This CDR3 contains 11 residues. The CDR3 here is CSVESTDTQYF. In nucleotides, the CDR3 is TGCAGCGTTGAATCCACAGATACGCAGTATTTT.

This sequence joins TRBV7-8 and TRBJ1-1; no definite D call. CDR3 size: 13 residues. Trimming left V 5 bases short and J 11 bases short, with 18 bases between. Germline assignment: CDR1 SGHVS and CDR2 FQNEAQ. The CDR3 DNA follows: TGTGCCAGCAGCCCTGTAAGAGAGGGCGAGGCTTTCTTT. Its protein is CASSPVREGEAFF.

J is TRBJ2-1 and V is TRBV7-2; D is ambiguous. CDR3 length equals 13 residues. The germline gives CDR1 SGHTA, CDR2 FQGNSA. V shed 2 bases and J shed 8 bases, with 10 bases lying between them. The CDR3 DNA is TGTGCCAGCAGCTTACCTCAGGCGGATGAGCAGTTCTTC. Encoded protein: CASSLPQADEQFF.

V is TRBV6-6 and J is TRBJ1-1; 8 bases are shared with TRBD1. The V gene end was trimmed by 2 bases and the J gene end by 5 bases; junction bases not matched to a gene: 7. There are 15 residues in the CDR3. Germline lookup yields CDR1 MNHNY and CDR2 SVGAGI (reference sequence). The chain's CDR3 is CASSYPPTGGTEAFF. Here the CDR3 DNA reads TGTGCCAGCAGTTACCCACCTACAGGGGGGACTGAAGCTTTCTTT.

The rearrangement joins TRBV2 to TRBJ2-2; TRBD1 might be the D (6 bases). Germline V CDR1 and CDR2: SNHLY, FYNNEI. The ends were cut back, 6 bases at V and 7 bases at J, with 18 bases in the middle. This CDR3 has 15 amino acids. The CDR3 nucleotides read TGTGCCAGCAGGCCGGGACAACCCTTCAGCGGGGAGCTGTTTTTT. Amino acid sequence: CASRPGQPFSGELFF.

The V call is TRBV15, the J call TRBJ2-3; 8 bases align to TRBD2. Germline lookup yields CDR1 LNHNV and CDR2 YYDKDF (reference sequence). The junction had 9 bases not matched to a gene; V was cut back by 3 bases and J by 4 bases. CDR3 length: 16 amino acids. The CDR3: CATSSQSGSGADTQYF. As DNA, the CDR3 is TGTGCCACCAGCAGTCAAAGCGGGAGTGGGGCAGATACGCAGTATTTT.

This clone was counted a few times. The chain is built from TRBV6-5 and TRBJ1-1, with 7 positions matching TRBD1. CDR3 size: 14 residues. Germline V gene lookup returns CDR1 MNHEY and CDR2 SVGAGI. V dropped 5 bases and J dropped 6; count of bases not matched to a gene: 9. The chain's CDR3 is CASSTTGTEAEAFF. CDR3 coding DNA: TGTGCCAGCAGTACGACCGGGACAGAGGCTGAAGCTTTCTTT.

This clone is a singleton in its sample. This rearrangement joins TRBV5-1 to TRBJ1-4; no clear D. Looked up from germline, CDR1 is SGHRS and CDR2 is YFSETQ. The CDR3 covers 18 residues. Trimming took 0 bases from V and 3 from J, leaving 18 bases between them. The chain's CDR3 is CASSLDWSLDSANEKLFF. Here the CDR3 DNA reads TGCGCCAGCAGCTTGGATTGGTCATTAGATTCAGCTAATGAAAAACTGTTTTTT.

This chain joins TRBV7-8 and TRBJ2-5; 7 nucleotides align to TRBD1. Germline lookup yields CDR1 SGHVS and CDR2 FQNEAQ. The CDR3 loop spans 14 amino acids. Trimming removed 2 bases from V and 9 bases from J; junction bases left unmatched: 9. CDR3 sequence: CASSLLGGSRAQYF. Written as DNA, the CDR3 is TGTGCCAGCAGCTTATTAGGGGGCAGCAGGGCCCAGTACTTC.

This clone was counted a single time. The J gene is TRBJ2-7, the V gene TRBV2; TRBD1 or TRBD2 may be the D gene (5 bases each). There are 15 residues in the CDR3. Deletions cut 1 base from V and 0 bases from J, with 10 bases between. From germline, CDR1 is SNHLY and CDR2 FYNNEI. The DNA of the CDR3 is TGTGCCAGCAGTGAAGGGGGGAGCTACTCCTACGAGCAGTACTTC. This encodes CASSEGGSYSYEQYF.

The J gene is TRBJ2-7, the V gene TRBV7-9; possibly TRBD2 for D (6 bases). From germline, CDR1 is SEHNR and CDR2 FQNEAQ (reference sequence). Trimming pared 6 bases from V and 5 bases from J, leaving 17 bases between. The CDR3 runs 14 residues. The chain's CDR3 is CASSDQGGSNEQYF. The CDR3 nucleotides read TGTGCCAGCAGTGATCAGGGAGGTAGCAACGAGCAGTACTTC. Supplemented by reference TRBV7-9 and TRBJ2-7, the full variable domain reads DTGVSQNPRHKITKRGQNVTFRCDPISEHNRLYWYRQTLGQGPEFLTYFQNEAQLEKSRLLSDRFSAERPKGSFSTLEIQRTEQGDSAMYLCASSDQGGSNEQYFGPGTRLTVT.

This chain uses TRBV29-1 with TRBJ2-3, with 11 positions matching TRBD2. This CDR3 has 16 amino acids. Germline values: CDR1 SQVTM, CDR2 ANQGSEA. J lost 3 bases, V lost 4 bases, and 9 bases had no gene match. CDR3 sequence reads: CSVVGLAGGKTDTQYF. The CDR3 DNA is TGCAGCGTTGTGGGGCTAGCGGGAGGTAAAACAGATACGCAGTATTTT.

The V gene is TRBV6-5, the J gene TRBJ1-1; TRBD1 matches 9 bases. The CDR3 runs 14 residues. With V trimmed by 4 bases and J by 4 bases, 4 bases remained unmatched. Germline CDR1 and CDR2: MNHEY and SVGAGI. CDR3 loop: CASSFDRGVTEAFF. DNA of the CDR3: TGTGCCAGCAGTTTCGACAGGGGGGTCACTGAAGCTTTCTTT.